The rows below give T cell receptor beta chains drawn from one sample of a study of CD8 T cells in Susac syndrome. TCRdb re-called the immunoSEQ multiplex PCR reads with MiXCR, one entry per CDR3 protein. The sample yields around 170,000 distinct CDR3 sequences, just under 95% seen once. Sequencing used CD8+ T cells from PBMCs. Every receptor here comes from a human donor with Susac syndrome. Each CDR3 is given with its conserved first and last residue. D genes are given only for firm matches. Rows may omit the clone size; those that give it use once, few, many or a size class.

abundance,j_gene,d_gene,v_gene,CDR3nt,CDR3aa
-,TRBJ2-1,-,TRBV2,TGTGCCAGCTATAACACCTTGATATACAATGAGCAGTTCTTC,CASYNTLIYNEQFF
-,TRBJ2-5,-,TRBV14,TGTGCCAGCAGCCAATCTAGCGAGGGGCCCCAGTACTTC,CASSQSSEGPQYF
-,TRBJ2-3,TRBD2,TRBV3-1,TGTGCCAGCATGGACTCGAGGACTAGCGGTCCCACAGATACGCAGTATTTT,CASMDSRTSGPTDTQYF
-,TRBJ1-2,-,TRBV7-9,TGTGCCAGCAGCTCCACTCTGGAATATGGCTACACCTTC,CASSSTLEYGYTF
-,TRBJ1-2,-,TRBV3-1,TGTGCCAGCAGCCAAGCTCAAAGGTGGGGTAAGGATGGCTACACCTTC,CASSQAQRWGKDGYTF
-,TRBJ2-1,TRBD1,TRBV12-3/TRBV12-4,TGTGCCAGCAGTCACCGATTGGGCCAGGGGGCATATAGTATTGAGCAGTTCTTC,CASSHRLGQGAYSIEQFF
-,TRBJ1-2,TRBD1,TRBV15,TGTGCCACCTCCCGCCCGGGACAGGGGAACTATGGCTACACCTTC,CATSRPGQGNYGYTF
-,TRBJ1-2,-,TRBV19,TGTGCCAGTAAAGAGACGACCTATGGCTACACCTTC,CASKETTYGYTF
once,TRBJ2-7,-,TRBV3-1,TGTGCGACCAGTAATTACTACACCTACGAGCAGTACTTC,CATSNYYTYEQYF
-,TRBJ1-2,-,TRBV10-3,TGTGCCATCAAGATGCGGACAGAGACCCCCTATGGCTACACCTTC,CAIKMRTETPYGYTF
-,TRBJ1-2,-,TRBV27,TGTGCCAGCAGAACAACTCAGTATAACTATGGCTACACCTTC,CASRTTQYNYGYTF
-,TRBJ2-7,TRBD2,TRBV7-9,TGTGCCAGCAGCGAGGGACTAGCGCGCTCCTACGAGCAGTACTTC,CASSEGLARSYEQYF
-,TRBJ2-1,-,TRBV20-1,TGCAGTGCTAGAGACTCAGGGGAGGGCAATGAGCAGTTCTTC,CSARDSGEGNEQFF
-,TRBJ2-1,-,TRBV9,TGTGCCAGCAGCGTAGTGGGGAATCCTTACAATGAGCAGTTCTTC,CASSVVGNPYNEQFF
-,TRBJ2-1,-,TRBV6-5,TGTGCCAGCAGTAAGCGGACGGTCTACAATGAGCAGTTCTTC,CASSKRTVYNEQFF
-,TRBJ2-7,TRBD2,TRBV5-4,TGTGCCAGCAGCTTGTACGGGGAGGGCCTGTACGAGCAGTACTTC,CASSLYGEGLYEQYF
-,TRBJ1-3,TRBD1,TRBV5-4,TGTGCCAGCAGCCTACAGGGGGCTGGAAACACCATATATTTT,CASSLQGAGNTIYF
-,TRBJ2-1,TRBD2,TRBV30,TGTGCCTGGAGTGACCCGGGACTAGCGGGGGGGCCTCCCATTGAGCAGTTCTTC,CAWSDPGLAGGPPIEQFF
-,TRBJ1-5,-,TRBV4-1,TGCGCCAGCAGCCGGGGAGGGGAAGATCAGCCCCAGCATTTT,CASSRGGEDQPQHF
-,TRBJ2-7,-,TRBV5-1,TGCGCCAGCAGCTTGGAAACGGTCTACGAGCAGTACTTC,CASSLETVYEQYF
once,TRBJ2-7,-,TRBV20-1,TGCAGTGCTAGAGATCGAGCCACCTACGAGCAGTACTTC,CSARDRATYEQYF
-,TRBJ2-1,TRBD2,TRBV19,TGTGCCAGTAGTATAGCAGGGACTAGCAATGAGCAGTTCTTC,CASSIAGTSNEQFF
once,TRBJ1-1,TRBD1,TRBV10-3,TGTGCCACCACCGGGACAGGGAACACTGAAGCTTTCTTT,CATTGTGNTEAFF
-,TRBJ2-5,TRBD2,TRBV2,TGTGCCAGCCTCCTAGCGGGGCAAGAGACCCAGTACTTC,CASLLAGQETQYF
-,TRBJ2-2,-,TRBV4-2,TGTGCCAGCAGCCAAGATGGGCAGAACACCGGGGAGCTGTTTTTT,CASSQDGQNTGELFF
-,TRBJ2-2,TRBD1,TRBV7-9,TGTGCCAGCAACAGGGGGCTACCCACGGGAACCGGGGAGCTGTTTTTT,CASNRGLPTGTGELFF
-,TRBJ2-6,TRBD1,TRBV19,TGTGCCAGTACCAATAGGGGACAGGGGATCCCCTCTGGGGCCAACGTCCTGACTTTC,CASTNRGQGIPSGANVLTF
-,TRBJ2-2,-,TRBV30,TGTGCCTGGAGAGTCCAGGGAGCGAACACCGGGGAGCTGTTTTTT,CAWRVQGANTGELFF
-,TRBJ2-7,-,TRBV28,TGTGCCAGCCAGGAGGGCTACGAGCAGTACTTC,CASQEGYEQYF
few,TRBJ2-1,-,TRBV29-1,TGCAGCGTCCCTACAGGGGAGGGATACAATGAGCAGTTCTTC,CSVPTGEGYNEQFF
-,TRBJ1-2,-,TRBV29-1,TGCAGCGTTGTGTCGGGGGACAACACCTTC,CSVVSGDNTF
-,TRBJ2-7,-,TRBV7-9,TGTGCCAGCAGCCCCGATCCTTCCGAGCAGTACTTC,CASSPDPSEQYF
-,TRBJ2-7,TRBD1,TRBV7-9,TGTGCCAGCAGCCAAACGACAGGGATAGGCGAGCAGTACTTC,CASSQTTGIGEQYF